This TCR beta chain was observed in a study of low-dose radiotherapy and immunotherapy resistance in tumors. Overall study context: Dosing of intravenous cyclophosphamide at 200 mg/m2 occurred every two weeks and took place one day prior to radiation and immunotherapy. Aspirin was taken orally by patients at 300 mg daily for four cycles from cycle 1 day 1.

First-strand cDNA used TRAV- and TRBV-specific primers, covering alpha and beta chains. The TCRs were subjected to amplification over around 19 PCR cycles employing a constant-region primer in conjunction with a V-primer adapter. MiXCR, run by TCRdb on the reads, gives a single entry per CDR3 protein. Among over 14,000 distinct CDR3 sequences listed, roughly half were seen once. J gave up 3 bases and V 7 bases, and 10 bases lay outside the gene matches. The CDR3 loop spans 15 amino acids. CDR1 and CDR2 from the germline V gene are SQVTM and ANQGSEA. The genes are TRBV29-1 and TRBJ1-5; 9 nucleotides align to TRBD1. The receptor was isolated from a human donor with advanced metastatic prostate, ovarian, gallbladder or colorectal cancer (not recorded which). This table probably holds off-target reads from a library built for another chain. The CDR3 reads CSAKTGTGINQPQHF. The CDR3 DNA is TGCAGCGCTAAAACCGGGACAGGGATCAATCAGCCCCAGCATTTT. Supplemented by reference TRBV29-1 and TRBJ1-5, the full variable domain reads SAVISQKPSRDICQRGTSLTIQCQVDSQVTMMFWYRQQPGQSLTLIATANQGSEATYESGFVIDKFPISRPNLTFSTLTVSNMSPEDSSIYLCSAKTGTGINQPQHFGDGTRLSIL.